This TCR beta chain comes out of a study of molecular identifiers for immune sequencing clone quantification. Turning to the study itself: The replicates split RNA from around 20,000 or 100,000 naive CD8 cells five ways and sequenced four.

This clonotype came up many times. No antigen is known for it. Methods described previously, with TCR primers listed, were used for bulk TCR libraries. TCRdb called the PCR reads again in MiXCR, with one record for every CDR3 protein. Of approximately 670,000 distinct CDR3 sequences in the sample, just under 20% are singletons; the top ten hold roughly 0.9%. Sorted naive CD8 T cells, roughly 20,000 to 1,100,000, were sequenced from 10%, 30% or 50% RNA. The CDR3 contains 15 residues. Germline CDR1 reads LGHNA; CDR2 reads YSLEER. Trimming pared 1 base from V and 8 bases from J, leaving 15 bases between. Study results and caveats: Clones above 20 RNA copies contained over 99% of effector molecules and under 1% of naive molecules.

The receptor was derived from a human donor in good health. Some libraries in this study had Jurkat cell RNA spiked in. This chain joins TRBV4-3 and TRBJ2-1, with D unclear. Sequences were obtained from naive CD8+ T cells from blood, with Jurkat cell RNA spiked in. Subset indicated: FACS-sorted CD8+CD4-CCR7+CD45RA+ naive T cells. As DNA, the CDR3 is TGCGCCAGCAGCCAAGTTGACCGAGGAGACGATGAGCAGTTCTTC. As protein: CASSQVDRGDDEQFF.